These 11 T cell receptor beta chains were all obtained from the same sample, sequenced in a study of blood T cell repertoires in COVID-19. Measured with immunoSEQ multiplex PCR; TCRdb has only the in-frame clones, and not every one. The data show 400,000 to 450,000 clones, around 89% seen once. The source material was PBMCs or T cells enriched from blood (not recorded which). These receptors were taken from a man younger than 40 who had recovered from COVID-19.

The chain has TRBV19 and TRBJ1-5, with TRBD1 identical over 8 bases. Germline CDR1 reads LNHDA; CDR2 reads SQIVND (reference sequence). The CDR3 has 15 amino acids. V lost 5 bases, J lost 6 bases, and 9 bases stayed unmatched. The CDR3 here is CASSPWTGQGQPQHF. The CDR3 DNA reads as TGTGCCAGTAGTCCGTGGACAGGGCAAGGTCAGCCCCAGCATTTT.

CDR3 sequence (DNA): TGCGCCAGCAGAAGAGGGGACTTTAACACTGAAGCTTTCTTT. It is translated as CASRRGDFNTEAFF. This chain links TRBV5-1 with TRBJ1-1, with a tentative D call TRBD1 (5 bases). The CDR3 length is 14 residues. V lost 5 bases to trimming and J lost 2 bases, with 13 bases between them. Germline V lookup: CDR1 SGHRS, CDR2 YFSETQ.

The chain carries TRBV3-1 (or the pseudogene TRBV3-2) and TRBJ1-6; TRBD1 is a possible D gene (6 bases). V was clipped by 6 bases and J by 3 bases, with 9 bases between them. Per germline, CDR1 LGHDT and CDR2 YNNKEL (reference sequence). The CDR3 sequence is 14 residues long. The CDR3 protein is CASRQGNYNSPLHF. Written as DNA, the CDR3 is TGTGCCAGCAGACAGGGAAACTATAATTCACCCCTCCACTTT.

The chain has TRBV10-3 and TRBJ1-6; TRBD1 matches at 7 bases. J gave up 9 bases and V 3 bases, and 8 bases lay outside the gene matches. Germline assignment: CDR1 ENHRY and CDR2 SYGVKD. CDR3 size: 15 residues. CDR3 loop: CAISDSTGMSSPLHF. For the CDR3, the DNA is TGTGCCATCAGTGACTCGACAGGGATGAGTTCACCCCTCCACTTT.

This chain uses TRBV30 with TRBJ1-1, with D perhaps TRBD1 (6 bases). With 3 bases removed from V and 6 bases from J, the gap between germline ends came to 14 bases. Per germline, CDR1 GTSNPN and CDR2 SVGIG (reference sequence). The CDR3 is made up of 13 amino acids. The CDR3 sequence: CAWSSTGYAEAFF. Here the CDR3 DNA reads TGTGCCTGGAGCTCAACAGGGTACGCTGAAGCTTTCTTT.

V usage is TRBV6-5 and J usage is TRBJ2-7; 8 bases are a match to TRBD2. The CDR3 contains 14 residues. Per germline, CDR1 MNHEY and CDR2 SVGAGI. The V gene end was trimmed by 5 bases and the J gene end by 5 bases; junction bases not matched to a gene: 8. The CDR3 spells CASSPPGTRHEQYF. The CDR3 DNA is TGTGCCAGCAGTCCCCCTGGGACTAGACACGAGCAGTACTTC.

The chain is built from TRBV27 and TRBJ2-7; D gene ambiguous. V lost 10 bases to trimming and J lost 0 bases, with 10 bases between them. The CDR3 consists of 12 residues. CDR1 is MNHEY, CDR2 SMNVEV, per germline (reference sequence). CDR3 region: CATGRSSYEQYF. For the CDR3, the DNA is TGTGCCACCGGAAGGAGCTCCTACGAGCAGTACTTC.

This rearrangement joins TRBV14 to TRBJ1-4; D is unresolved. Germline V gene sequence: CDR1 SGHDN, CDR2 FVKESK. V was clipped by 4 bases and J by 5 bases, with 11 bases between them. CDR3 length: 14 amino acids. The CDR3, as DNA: TGTGCCAGCAGCCGATACCATAGAAATGAAAAACTGTTTTTT. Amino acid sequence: CASSRYHRNEKLFF.

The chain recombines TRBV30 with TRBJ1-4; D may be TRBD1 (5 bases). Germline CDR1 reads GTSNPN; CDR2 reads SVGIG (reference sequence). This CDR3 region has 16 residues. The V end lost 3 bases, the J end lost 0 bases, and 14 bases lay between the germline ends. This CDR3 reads CAWSLRALATNEKLFF. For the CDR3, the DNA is TGTGCCTGGAGCCTCAGGGCCCTTGCAACTAATGAAAAACTGTTTTTT. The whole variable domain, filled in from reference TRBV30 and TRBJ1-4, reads SQTIHQWPATLVQPVGSPLSLECTVEGTSNPNLYWYRQAAGRGLQLLFYSVGIGQISSEVPQNLSASRPQDRQFILSSKKLLLSDSGFYLCAWSLRALATNEKLFFGSGTQLSVL.

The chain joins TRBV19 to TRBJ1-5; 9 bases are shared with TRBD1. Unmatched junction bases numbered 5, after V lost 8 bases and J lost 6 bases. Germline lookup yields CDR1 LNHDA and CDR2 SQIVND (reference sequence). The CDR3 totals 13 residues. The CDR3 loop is CASSGTGRQPQHF. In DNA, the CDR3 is TGTGCCAGTTCCGGGACAGGGCGTCAGCCCCAGCATTTT.

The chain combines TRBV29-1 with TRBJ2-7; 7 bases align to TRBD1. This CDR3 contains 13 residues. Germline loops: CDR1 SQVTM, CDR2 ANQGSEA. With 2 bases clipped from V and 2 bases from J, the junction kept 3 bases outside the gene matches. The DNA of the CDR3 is TGCAGCGTTGAAAACAGGGGTACCTACGAGCAGTACTTC. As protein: CSVENRGTYEQYF.